Listed below are T cell receptor beta chains from one sample, sequenced in a study of shared clonotypes between healthy human individuals. Repertoires were generated with immunoSEQ multiplex PCR, while TCRdb's copy carries only in-frame clones and drops some. The sample has 2.3 million or so clones, more than 80% seen once. The specimen was naive CD4+ T cells from PBMCs. These receptor sequences come from a man between 18 and 29 years old in good health. Some clones in this sample may be carry-over from other donors' samples. Both conserved end residues are trimmed from each CDR3.

V	J	CDR3
TRBV10-1	TRBJ2-2	ATRQGSGELF
TRBV29-1	TRBJ2-7	SVPTGSDEQY
TRBV5-4	TRBJ2-1	ASSLVGDRGSEQF
TRBV5-3	TRBJ2-7	ARSLRWVGVRSSGLDEQY
TRBV7-2	TRBJ2-7	ASSFSVGDYEQY
TRBV2	TRBJ1-1	ASSEQGRRVSTEAF
TRBV5-1	TRBJ2-2	ASTPDSNTGELF
TRBV7-9	TRBJ2-2	ASTQRGTDTTGELF
TRBV29-1	TRBJ2-5	SVKGGTQETQY
TRBV7-9	TRBJ2-1	ASSFGESYRHEQF
TRBV28	TRBJ2-7	ASRTGGAYEQY
TRBV6-5	TRBJ1-1	ASSRAGGTEAF
TRBV15	TRBJ2-5	ATSRVLTVHKGETQY
TRBV28	TRBJ2-7	ASAPPYSYEQY
TRBV6-1	TRBJ1-1	ASSEPGTVNTEAF
TRBV6-5	TRBJ2-5	ASSRDRLGTQY
TRBV30	TRBJ2-1	ALGAAYNEQF
TRBV6-5	TRBJ2-7	ASSRFRDNPSEQY
TRBV7-9	TRBJ2-3	ASSSYGHGTDTQY
TRBV10-3	TRBJ1-2	AISGGDRMDGYT
TRBV5-4	TRBJ1-4	ASRRRGESNEKLF
TRBV5-6	TRBJ2-2	ASSLASWRVNTGELF
TRBV5-1	TRBJ1-1	ASSWDLSGTEAF
TRBV7-9	TRBJ2-2	ASSFLLNTGELF
TRBV6-6	TRBJ1-1	ASSLQGTEAF
TRBV5-5	TRBJ2-6	ASSLARRRTTGANVLT
TRBV6-1	TRBJ1-2	ATRQGFLGGYT
TRBV4-1	TRBJ2-1	ASSHLLNPRYNEQF
TRBV6-5	TRBJ1-3	ASSSFSGNTIY
TRBV4-1	TRBJ2-1	ASTGTSGGEQF
TRBV18	TRBJ1-1	ASSRPLISGRLAKDTEAF
TRBV6-5	TRBJ1-1	ASSTGQLNTEAF
TRBV5-8	TRBJ2-1	ASSLFRGTPYNEQF
TRBV11-2	TRBJ2-3	ASSLDAGLSTDTQY
TRBV5-1	TRBJ2-3	ASSSTGGADTQY
TRBV11-2	TRBJ2-1	ASSELSGRAGLSEQF
TRBV28	TRBJ1-2	ASGASGSYGYT
TRBV9	TRBJ2-7	ASSPRDRGSYEQY
TRBV5-1	TRBJ1-3	ASSLPQEASGNTIY
TRBV6-1	TRBJ2-1	ATEERSSYNEQF
TRBV7-3	TRBJ2-1	ASSAGSDSYNEQF
TRBV29-1	TRBJ2-3	SAGTVASTDTQY
TRBV18	TRBJ1-1	ASSPTGSEAF
TRBV6-1	TRBJ2-1	ASSWTSVGEQF
TRBV18	TRBJ2-1	ASSPAGTSSYNEQF
TRBV5-8	TRBJ2-1	ASKASIYNEQF
TRBV23-1	TRBJ2-7	ASSQSGGQGIVEQY
TRBV7-9	TRBJ2-5	ASSSRQGEIFLTQETQY
TRBV2	TRBJ2-2	ASSSSRAGELF
TRBV5-1	TRBJ1-5	ASSPEGGHQPQH
TRBV5-1	TRBJ2-7	ASSLPPTSVIHEQY
TRBV7-7	TRBJ1-1	ASSLGQGAQVTEAF
TRBV27	TRBJ2-7	ASSMDGYEQY
TRBV5-1	TRBJ1-1	ASSRDSNTEAF
TRBV28	TRBJ1-2	ASSSGQGPYYGYT